Shown below are 15 T cell receptor beta chains from a single sample sequenced in a study of T cell responses to AZD1222 COVID-19 vaccine. TCRdb keeps only in-frame clones here, not all; method: immunoSEQ multiplex PCR. The table lists under 150,000 clones, 89% of them singletons. The sequenced sample was peripheral blood, obtained 28 days after the second AZD1222 dose. The receptors shown here come from an adult who received the AZD1222 COVID-19 vaccine.

The rearrangement uses TRBV18 and TRBJ1-5; 9 bases are shared with TRBD1. Per the germline V gene, CDR1 is KGHSH and CDR2 is LQKENI. The V gene end was trimmed by 3 bases and the J gene end by 5 bases; junction bases not matched to a gene: 11. The CDR3 sequence is 17 residues long. CDR3 bases: TGTGCCAGCTCACCCAGCCAAATCCGGACAGGGGATCAGCCCCAGCATTTT. As protein: CASSPSQIRTGDQPQHF.

V is TRBV18 and J is TRBJ1-3, with no clear D. This CDR3 spans 14 amino acids. CDR1 KGHSH and CDR2 LQKENI come from the germline V gene. The V end was cut by 5 bases, the J end by 10 bases, with 18 bases between. This CDR3 is CASSLTRPSGTIYF. DNA for the CDR3: TGTGCCAGCTCATTAACACGTCCGAGCGGAACCATATATTTT.

A single count supports this clone. The V call is TRBV19, the J call TRBJ1-5; 9 bases match TRBD1. Trimming at V came to 7 bases and at J to 4 bases, leaving 8 bases not matched to a gene. The CDR3 runs 15 residues. CDR1 and CDR2 (germline): LNHDA, SQIVND (reference sequence). CDR3 in DNA: TGTGCCAGTAACAGGGGGACAGGGTGGAATCAGCCCCAGCATTTT. It translates to CASNRGTGWNQPQHF.

The chain combines TRBV23-1 with TRBJ1-2; a weak D match, TRBD1 (6 bases). TRBV23-1 is assigned to the ORF class and has an uncertain function. The CDR3 is made up of 16 amino acids. V shed 6 bases and J shed 0 bases, with 17 bases lying between them. The CDR3 sequence is CASRPRTAETNYGYTF. CDR3 DNA sequence: TGCGCCAGCAGACCCCGGACAGCGGAAACTAACTATGGCTACACCTTC.

The V gene is TRBV20-1, the J gene TRBJ1-1; D is ambiguous. The CDR3 runs to 11 residues. Germline lookup yields CDR1 DFQATT and CDR2 SNEGSKA (reference sequence). V was trimmed by 0 bases and J by 10 bases, leaving 9 bases between them. CDR3 in amino acids: CSARDESGAFF. The CDR3 nucleotides are TGCAGTGCTAGAGATGAATCTGGAGCTTTCTTT.

The chain employs TRBV2 and TRBJ2-3; 9 positions match TRBD2. This CDR3 spans 15 amino acids. CDR1 and CDR2 from the germline V gene are SNHLY and FYNNEI. The V segment lost 6 bases and the J segment 2 bases; nucleotides outside the gene matches: 6. CDR3 in amino acids: CASRPSGVATDTQYF. The CDR3 DNA is TGTGCCAGCAGGCCTAGCGGGGTAGCCACAGATACGCAGTATTTT.

This clone has just one count. This rearrangement joins TRBV11-2 to TRBJ1-3; no clear D. This CDR3 comprises 14 residues. Looked up from germline, CDR1 is SGHAT and CDR2 is FQNNGV. V was clipped by 4 bases and J by 2 bases, with 9 bases between them. CDR3 sequence reads: CASSSPRAGNTIYF. The DNA of the CDR3 is TGTGCCAGCAGCTCCCCGCGGGCTGGAAACACCATATATTTT. Full variable domain (rest looked up from reference TRBV11-2 and TRBJ1-3): EAGVAQSPRYKIIEKRQSVAFWCNPISGHATLYWYQQILGQGPKLLIQFQNNGVVDDSQLPKDRFSAERLKGVDSTLKIQPAKLEDSAVYLCASSSPRAGNTIYFGEGSWLTVV.

This clone has just one count. V is TRBV19 and J is TRBJ2-2, with D unresolved. CDR3 length equals 15 residues. Germline lookup yields CDR1 LNHDA and CDR2 SQIVND (reference sequence). Trimming took 1 base from V and 6 from J, leaving 12 bases between them. This chain's CDR3 is CASSIVARPPGELFF. The CDR3 DNA reads as TGTGCCAGTAGTATAGTGGCCAGACCGCCCGGGGAGCTGTTTTTT.

The genes are TRBV11-2 and TRBJ2-7; D possibly corresponds to TRBD2 (5 bases). CDR3 size: 14 residues. CDR1 and CDR2 (germline): SGHAT, FQNNGV. V was pared by 2 bases and J by 2 bases, with 10 bases between. The CDR3 is CASSLSKGAYEQYF. In DNA form, the CDR3 reads TGTGCCAGCAGCTTAAGCAAGGGAGCCTACGAGCAGTACTTC.

The chain couples TRBV14 to TRBJ1-1; D ambiguous. Trimming took off 4 bases at V and 0 bases at J, with 6 bases between the two ends. The CDR3 runs 13 residues. Germline V gene sequence: CDR1 SGHDN, CDR2 FVKESK. CDR3 DNA: TGTGCCAGCAGCCTAGTCGTGAACACTGAAGCTTTCTTT. This sequence encodes CASSLVVNTEAFF. Using reference TRBV14 and TRBJ1-1 for the parts outside the CDR3, the full variable domain is EAGVTQFPSHSVIEKGQTVTLRCDPISGHDNLYWYRRVMGKEIKFLLHFVKESKQDESGMPNNRFLAERTGGTYSTLKVQPAELEDSGVYFCASSLVVNTEAFFGQGTRLTVV.

J is TRBJ1-5 and V is TRBV6-2 or TRBV6-3; D is ambiguous. CDR1 is MNHEY, CDR2 SVGEGT, per germline. The CDR3 is 15 residues long. The V end was cut by 2 bases, the J end by 1 base, with 9 bases between. The CDR3 DNA reads TGTGCCAGCAGTTACGGCGTCAAAAGCAATCAGCCCCAGCATTTT. Encoded protein: CASSYGVKSNQPQHF.

The chain carries TRBV7-2 and TRBJ1-2; D is undetermined. Germline V CDR1 and CDR2: SGHTA, FQGNSA. Trimming cost V 1 base and J 0 bases, with 9 bases left between them. CDR3 size: 15 residues. The CDR3 DNA reads as TGTGCCAGCAGCTTAGGCGGGAAACCTAACTATGGCTACACCTTC. The encoded protein is CASSLGGKPNYGYTF.

The gene calls are TRBV9 and TRBJ2-2, with D perhaps matching TRBD1 (6 bases). V was clipped by 6 bases and J by 0 bases, with 18 bases between them. From germline, CDR1 is SGDLS and CDR2 YYNGEE. The CDR3 runs 17 residues. CDR3 protein: CASTPLPGQANTGELFF. CDR3 coding DNA: TGTGCCAGCACCCCTCTTCCGGGACAAGCGAACACCGGGGAGCTGTTTTTT.

This clone was seen a single time. The rearrangement joins TRBV2 to TRBJ2-4, with D perhaps assigned TRBD1 or TRBD2 (5 bases each). Germline values: CDR1 SNHLY, CDR2 FYNNEI. This CDR3 spans 11 amino acids. Trimming pared 7 bases from V and 7 bases from J, leaving 8 bases between. The CDR3 spells CASTEGNIQYF. The CDR3, as DNA: TGTGCCAGCACCGAGGGGAACATTCAGTACTTC. The full variable domain, rest sourced from reference TRBV2 and TRBJ2-4, is EPEVTQTPSHQVTQMGQEVILRCVPISNHLYFYWYRQILGQKVEFLVSFYNNEISEKSEIFDDQFSVERPDGSNFTLKIRSTKLEDSAMYFCASTEGNIQYFGAGTRLSVL.

This chain links TRBV13 with TRBJ2-7, with TRBD2 identical over 11 bases. Germline V gene data show CDR1 as PRHDT and CDR2 as FYEKMQ (reference sequence). The CDR3 contains 19 residues. V trimming: 1 base; J trimming: 2 bases; junction bases outside the gene matches: 13. The CDR3 region has the DNA TGTGCCAGCAGCTTAGACCCAACTAGCGGGGGCTCGGGAGCCTACGAGCAGTACTTC. This gives the protein CASSLDPTSGGSGAYEQYF.